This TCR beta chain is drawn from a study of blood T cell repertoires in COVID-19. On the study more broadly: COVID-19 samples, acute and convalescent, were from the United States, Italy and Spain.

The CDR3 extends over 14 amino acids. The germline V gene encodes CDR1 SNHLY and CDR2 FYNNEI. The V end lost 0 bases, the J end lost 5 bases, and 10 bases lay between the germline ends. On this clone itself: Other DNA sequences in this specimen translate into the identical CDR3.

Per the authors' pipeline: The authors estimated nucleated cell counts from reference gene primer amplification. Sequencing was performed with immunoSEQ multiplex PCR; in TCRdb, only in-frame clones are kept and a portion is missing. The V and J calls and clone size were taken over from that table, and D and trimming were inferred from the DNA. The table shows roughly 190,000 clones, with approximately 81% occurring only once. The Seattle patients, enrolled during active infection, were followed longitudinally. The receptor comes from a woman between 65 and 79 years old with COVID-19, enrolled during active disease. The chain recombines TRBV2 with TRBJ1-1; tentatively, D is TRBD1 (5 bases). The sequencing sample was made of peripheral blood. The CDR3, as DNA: TGTGCCAGCAGTGAAGCGCTTCCAGGGACTGAAGCTTTCTTT. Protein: CASSEALPGTEAFF.